The 14 T cell receptor beta chains given below trace back to one sample, sequenced in a study of blood T cell repertoires in COVID-19. Here immunoSEQ multiplex PCR was the method, and the copy in TCRdb shows in-frame clones only, minus some. This table holds 250,000 to 300,000 clones, about 90% found once. The sequenced sample was peripheral blood. The receptors stem from a woman between 25 and 40 years old with COVID-19, enrolled during active disease.

The chain employs TRBV19 and TRBJ2-4, with D uncertain. V was clipped by 6 bases and J by 1 base, with 13 bases between them. This CDR3 region has 15 residues. CDR1 and CDR2 (germline): LNHDA, SQIVND (reference sequence). The DNA of the CDR3 is TGTGCCAGTAGCCCCTCGGCGCGGGCCAAAAACATTCAGTACTTC. Residues: CASSPSARAKNIQYF.

The V call is TRBV6-5, the J call TRBJ1-2; 8 bases align to TRBD1. The V and J ends lost 8 bases and 5 bases, in that order; junction bases with no gene match: 7. CDR1 is MNHEY and CDR2 is SVGAGI in the germline V gene. The CDR3 has 13 residues. The CDR3 loop reads CASQKDRDYGYTF. CDR3 coding DNA: TGTGCCAGCCAAAAGGACAGGGATTATGGCTACACCTTC.

J is TRBJ1-4 and V is TRBV30; D is unresolved. The CDR3 loop spans 11 amino acids. CDR1 is GTSNPN and CDR2 is SVGIG in the germline V gene (reference sequence). The germline V and J ends were trimmed by 4 bases and 7 bases, with 7 bases remaining between them. This CDR3 is CAWTRGEKLFF. DNA for the CDR3: TGTGCCTGGACCCGGGGTGAAAAACTGTTTTTT.

The genes are TRBV24-1 and TRBJ2-7; D remains unclear. Trimming removed 3 bases from V and 3 bases from J, with 5 bases in between. The CDR3 covers 12 residues. Germline V lookup: CDR1 KGHDR, CDR2 SFDVKD. For the CDR3, the DNA is TGTGCCACCAGTGATACAGACTACGAGCAGTACTTC. This gives the protein CATSDTDYEQYF.

The genes are TRBV25-1 and TRBJ2-7, with TRBD2 matching over 7 bases. The CDR3 has 14 residues. The J segment lost 6 bases and the V segment lost 3 bases, leaving 8 bases of the junction unmatched. Germline V gives CDR1 MGHDK, CDR2 SYGVNS. CDR3 nucleotide sequence: TGTGCCAGCAGTGAGCCTGGGCGCGGGAGCGAGCAGTACTTC. It specifies CASSEPGRGSEQYF.

The chain combines TRBV6-1 with TRBJ1-2; a weak D match, TRBD1 (6 bases). V was pared by 2 bases and J by 3 bases, with 7 bases between. Germline V CDR1 and CDR2: MNHNS, SASEGT. The CDR3 loop spans 13 amino acids. Here the CDR3 reads CASSENRDYGYTF. The CDR3 region has the DNA TGTGCCAGCAGTGAAAACAGGGACTATGGCTACACCTTC.

This chain uses TRBV7-6 with TRBJ1-3, with 7 positions matching TRBD1. Looked up from germline, CDR1 is SGHVS and CDR2 is FNYEAQ. CDR3 size: 18 residues. V lost 1 base and J lost 0; bases outside the gene matches: 9. In DNA, the CDR3 is TGTGCCAGCAGCTTAGGCCGCGGACAGGACGGCTCTGGAAACACCATATATTTT. This gives the protein CASSLGRGQDGSGNTIYF.

This clone was observed a single time. The chain uses TRBV7-6 and TRBJ2-1; TRBD2 agrees at 7 bases. In germline, CDR1 is SGHVS, CDR2 FNYEAQ. After removal of 3 bases from V and 0 bases from J, the junction contained 5 bases not matched to a gene. CDR3 length equals 16 residues. As DNA, the CDR3 is TGTGCCAGCAGCTTTTCACCGGGGGGCTCCTACAATGAGCAGTTCTTC. It yields the protein CASSFSPGGSYNEQFF.

This chain links TRBV28 with TRBJ1-6, with D perhaps TRBD1 (5 bases). Trimming took 5 bases from V and 10 from J, leaving 21 bases between them. Per the germline V gene, CDR1 is MDHEN and CDR2 is SYDVKM. The CDR3 contains 16 residues. The CDR3 spells CASSTLPGPGRSPLHF. For the CDR3, the DNA is TGTGCCAGCAGTACTCTCCCGGGACCCGGGAGGTCACCCCTCCACTTT. Full variable domain (rest looked up from reference TRBV28 and TRBJ1-6): DVKVTQSSRYLVKRTGEKVFLECVQDMDHENMFWYRQDPGLGLRLIYFSYDVKMKEKGDIPEGYSVSREKKERFSLILESASTNQTSMYLCASSTLPGPGRSPLHFGNGTRLTVT.

The chain recombines TRBV27 with TRBJ2-7; D might be TRBD1 (5 bases). The CDR3 loop spans 14 amino acids. Trimming removed 2 bases from V and 6 bases from J, with 14 bases in between. Germline-derived CDR1 and CDR2 are MNHEY and SMNVEV (reference sequence). The CDR3: CASSLSRRVGEQYF. DNA of the CDR3: TGTGCCAGCAGTTTAAGTCGCAGGGTGGGCGAGCAGTACTTC.

This chain links TRBV6-2 or TRBV6-3 with TRBJ2-1; TRBD2 agrees at 14 bases. V lost 5 bases and J lost 7; bases outside the gene matches: 7. Germline lookup yields CDR1 MNHEY and CDR2 SVGEGT. The CDR3 spans 16 residues. CDR3 amino acids: CASSTRLAGGLNEQFF. The CDR3 coding sequence is TGTGCCAGCAGTACCCGACTAGCGGGAGGGCTTAATGAGCAGTTCTTC.

This clone has more than one count but fewer than ten. V usage is TRBV27 and J usage is TRBJ1-4; tentative D call: TRBD1 (6 bases). The V end lost 2 bases, the J end lost 5 bases, and 6 bases lay between the germline ends. Germline CDR1 is MNHEY and CDR2 is SMNVEV (reference sequence). This CDR3 contains 13 residues. The CDR3 bases are TGTGCCAGCAGTTTACAGGGGAATGAAAAACTGTTTTTT. Protein: CASSLQGNEKLFF.

This chain joins TRBV7-2 and TRBJ1-4; 7 positions agree with TRBD1. Trimming cost V 5 bases and J 8 bases; bases outside gene matches: 14. Germline V gives CDR1 SGHTA, CDR2 FQGNSA. The CDR3 extends over 16 amino acids. The CDR3 bases are TGTGCCAGCAGCGCCACTCCCGGACAGGTTGGGGAAAAACTGTTTTTT. Its protein product is CASSATPGQVGEKLFF.

Details on this clone: At one end the junction does not follow the germline gene, possibly because of a read error. This rearrangement joins TRBV7-7 to TRBJ2-7; TRBD2 matches at 13 bases. CDR1 and CDR2 from the germline V gene are SSHAT and FNYEAQ (reference sequence). The CDR3 runs 18 residues. The CDR3 region is CASSPGTSGMGPIYEQYF. The CDR3 DNA reads TGTGCTAGCAGCCCGGGGACTAGCGGGATGGGCCCTATATACGAGCAGTACTTC.